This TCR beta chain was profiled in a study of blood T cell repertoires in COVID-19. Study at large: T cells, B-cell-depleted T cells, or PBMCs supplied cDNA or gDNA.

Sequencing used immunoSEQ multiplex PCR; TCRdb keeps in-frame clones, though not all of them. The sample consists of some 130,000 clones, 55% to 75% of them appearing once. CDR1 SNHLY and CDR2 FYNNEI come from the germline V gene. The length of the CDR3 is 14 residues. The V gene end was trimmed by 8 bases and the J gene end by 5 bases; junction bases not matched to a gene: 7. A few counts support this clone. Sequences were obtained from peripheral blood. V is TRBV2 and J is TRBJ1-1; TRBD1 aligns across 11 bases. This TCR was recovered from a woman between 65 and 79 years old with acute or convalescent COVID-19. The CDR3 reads CASVADRGRTEAFF. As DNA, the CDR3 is TGTGCCAGCGTCGCGGACAGGGGGCGTACTGAAGCTTTCTTT.